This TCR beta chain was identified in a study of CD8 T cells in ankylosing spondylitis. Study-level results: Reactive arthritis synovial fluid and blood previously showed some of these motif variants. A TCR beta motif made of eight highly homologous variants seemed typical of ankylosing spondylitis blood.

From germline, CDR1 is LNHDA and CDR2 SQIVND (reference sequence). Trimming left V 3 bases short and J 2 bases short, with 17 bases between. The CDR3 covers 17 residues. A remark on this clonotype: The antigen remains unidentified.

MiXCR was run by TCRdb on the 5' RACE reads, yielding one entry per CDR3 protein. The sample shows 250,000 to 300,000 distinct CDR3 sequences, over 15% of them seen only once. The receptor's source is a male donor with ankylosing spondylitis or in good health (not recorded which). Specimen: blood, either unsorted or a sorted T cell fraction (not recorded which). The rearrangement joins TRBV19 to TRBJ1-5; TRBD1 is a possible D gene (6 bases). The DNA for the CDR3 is TGTGCCAGTAGTATGGGGGGCCGGGCTATCGGCAATCAGCCCCAGCATTTT. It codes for CASSMGGRAIGNQPQHF.